These T cell receptor beta chains were read from a single sample in a study of T-cell reconstitution after alpha-beta-depleted transplantation in children. Each CDR3 protein gets one entry after TCRdb re-called the PCR reads with MiXCR. The table has fewer than 700,000 distinct CDR3 sequences, 23% seen once. This specimen consisted of PBMCs, mostly from graft donor cells, obtained 360 days after TCRalphabeta/CD19-depleted stem cell transplant. All receptors come from a boy less than two years old who had a stem cell transplant for acute myeloid leukemia, so the T cells may come from the graft donor. Each CDR3 is given with its conserved first and last residue. A D gene is named only where the DNA matches it firmly. Clone size is given for some rows only: seen once, a few or many times, or a class if the clone is expanded.

abundance	v_gene	d_gene	j_gene	CDR3nt	CDR3aa
many	TRBV6-2/TRBV6-3	TRBD2	TRBJ2-5	TGTGCCAGCAGTTACTCCCCAGCGGGGGTGTTGGAGACCCAGTACTTC	CASSYSPAGVLETQYF
-	TRBV29-1	TRBD1	TRBJ1-5	TGCAGCGGCTCGGGACAGCCCAATCAGCCCCAGCATTTT	CSGSGQPNQPQHF
many	TRBV29-1	-	TRBJ2-5	TGCAGCGCCGTGGGCAGGGAAGCCCAAGAGACCCAGTACTTC	CSAVGREAQETQYF
-	TRBV20-1	-	TRBJ2-3	TGCAGTTCTAAAAGCGACTGGCCCGCCGTGGATACGCAGTATTTT	CSSKSDWPAVDTQYF
few	TRBV5-5	TRBD1	TRBJ2-1	TGTGCCAGCAGTTGGACAGGCCCGAGCTCCTACAATGAGCAGTTCTTC	CASSWTGPSSYNEQFF
many	TRBV29-1	-	TRBJ2-7	TGCAGCGTTGAAAGCCCGGGCCATCCCTACGAGCAGTACTTC	CSVESPGHPYEQYF
-	TRBV27	TRBD1	TRBJ1-4	TGTGCCAGCGGCGACAGGGACTATGGTGAAAAACTGTTTTTT	CASGDRDYGEKLFF
-	TRBV19	-	TRBJ2-1	TGTGCCAGTAACATCGGGGCGCCCAGGGTTCATGAGCAGTTCTTC	CASNIGAPRVHEQFF
many	TRBV20-1	-	TRBJ1-2	TGCAGTGCTGGGGACGGCTACACCTTC	CSAGDGYTF
-	TRBV5-4	TRBD1	TRBJ1-6	TGTGCCAGCAGCCGAGGGACAGGGGACTATAATTCACCCCTCCACTTT	CASSRGTGDYNSPLHF
-	TRBV10-2	-	TRBJ1-2	TGCGCCAGCAGTACCGGGAGTCTCTATGGCTACACCTTC	CASSTGSLYGYTF
-	TRBV4-3	-	TRBJ2-7	TGCGCCAGCAGCCAAAGTCAGACGAGGGAGCAGTACTTC	CASSQSQTREQYF
-	TRBV6-5	-	TRBJ2-7	TGTGCCAGCAGGAGATTAGGGGAGCAGTACTTC	CASRRLGEQYF
few	TRBV6-5	-	TRBJ1-5	TGTGCCAGCAGTTACTCTGAGGGTGGTTATCAGCCCCAGCATTTT	CASSYSEGGYQPQHF
few	TRBV6-5	-	TRBJ2-7	TGTGCCAGCAGTTACCGGATAACCGAGCAGTACTTC	CASSYRITEQYF
-	TRBV15	-	TRBJ2-5	TGTGCCACCAGCAGAGATGAGCAACCCCAAGAGACCCAGTACTTC	CATSRDEQPQETQYF
many	TRBV6-5	-	TRBJ2-3	TGTGCCAGCAGCCGACTGACAGGCGGAGATACGCAGTATTTT	CASSRLTGGDTQYF
few	TRBV20-1	TRBD1	TRBJ1-5	TGCAGTGCTCGCCCGGGACAGGTCAATCAGCCCCAGCATTTT	CSARPGQVNQPQHF
-	TRBV28	-	TRBJ1-1	TGTGCCAGCAGTTTAGTTAGGACAGCCGCGAACACTGAAGCTTTCTTT	CASSLVRTAANTEAFF
-	TRBV30	-	TRBJ1-4	TGTGCCTGGAGCCACAGCTTTGGACTGTTTTTT	CAWSHSFGLFF
few	TRBV29-1	-	TRBJ2-3	TGCAGCGTTGTACCGGGGAGGGCAGGGGTTATCACAGATACGCAGTATTTT	CSVVPGRAGVITDTQYF